A selection of T cell receptor beta chains follows, all from one sample in a study of cytomegalovirus exposure and HLA in healthy donors. Using immunoSEQ multiplex PCR, the repertoire was profiled, and TCRdb retains in-frame clones only, with some absent. Among under 150,000 clones listed, about four fifths were seen once. The sequenced material came from PBMCs. These receptors were taken from a woman aged 40 to 49 in good health and CMV-seronegative. The CDR3 runs from the conserved cysteine through the conserved F or W. A D gene is named only where the DNA matches it firmly. Clone size is stated in some rows and not others, as once, few, many or a class when expanded.

D gene	V gene	clone size	CDR3 length	J gene	CDR3 protein	CDR3 DNA
NA	TRBV4-3	NA	15	TRBJ1-2	CASSPDMGSVYGYTF	TGCGCCAGCAGCCCGGACATGGGCAGCGTTTATGGCTACACCTTC
NA	TRBV9	NA	17	TRBJ1-2	CASSVSQKTYPNYGYTF	TGTGCCAGCAGCGTATCCCAAAAAACTTACCCTAACTATGGCTACACCTTC
NA	TRBV2	NA	12	TRBJ1-1	CASKRQGRRAFF	TGTGCCAGCAAAAGGCAGGGTCGCCGGGCTTTCTTT
TRBD2	TRBV11-2	NA	15	TRBJ2-7	CASSLGSSGRNEQYF	TGTGCCAGCAGCTTAGGGTCTAGCGGGAGGAACGAGCAGTACTTC
TRBD1	TRBV5-8	NA	15	TRBJ2-7	CASSHSRTGSYEQYF	TGTGCCAGCAGTCATTCGAGGACAGGGTCCTACGAGCAGTACTTC
TRBD2	TRBV5-1	NA	18	TRBJ2-7	CASSSRAPTSGRFYEQYF	TGCGCCAGCAGCTCTCGCGCCCCGACTAGCGGGAGGTTCTACGAGCAGTACTTC
TRBD1	TRBV29-1	NA	13	TRBJ2-7	CSVAWTGSYEQYF	TGCAGCGTTGCATGGACAGGGTCATACGAGCAGTACTTC
NA	TRBV19	NA	15	TRBJ2-6	CASSTGDPGANVLTF	TGTGCCAGTAGTACGGGGGACCCTGGGGCCAACGTCCTGACTTTC
TRBD1	TRBV14	NA	15	TRBJ2-5	CASSQFRGLQETQYF	TGTGCCAGCAGCCAATTCAGGGGGCTCCAAGAGACCCAGTACTTC
NA	TRBV19	NA	14	TRBJ1-6	CASRGAGIYSPLHF	TGTGCCAGTAGGGGTGCAGGGATTTATTCACCCCTCCACTTT
TRBD2	TRBV28	NA	16	TRBJ2-7	CASREIRTSGSYEQYF	TGTGCCAGCAGAGAAATCCGGACTAGCGGCTCCTACGAGCAGTACTTC
NA	TRBV7-8	once	16	TRBJ1-4	CASSQAGYATNEKLFF	TGTGCCAGCAGCCAAGCGGGGTACGCAACTAATGAAAAACTGTTTTTT
TRBD2	TRBV10-2	NA	12	TRBJ2-7	CATERTSYEQYF	TGCGCCACCGAAAGGACTAGCTACGAGCAGTACTTC
NA	TRBV18	NA	14	TRBJ2-5	CASSRNREQETQYF	TGTGCCAGCTCACGGAACAGGGAGCAAGAGACCCAGTACTTC
NA	TRBV13	NA	16	TRBJ1-1	CASSLGGPRGNTEAFF	TGTGCCAGCAGCTTAGGTGGCCCGAGAGGGAACACTGAAGCTTTCTTT
NA	TRBV2	NA	17	TRBJ1-6	CASSLFARGVGNSPLHF	TGTGCCAGCAGTCTCTTTGCCAGGGGAGTAGGAAATTCACCCCTCCACTTT
NA	TRBV4-1	NA	15	TRBJ2-7	CASSQDGQQGSGQYF	TGCGCCAGCAGCCAAGATGGCCAACAGGGCTCGGGGCAGTACTTC
NA	TRBV7-8	NA	11	TRBJ1-2	CASSSRYGYTF	TGTGCCAGCAGCTCACGGTATGGCTACACCTTC
NA	TRBV6-6	NA	12	TRBJ2-7	CASSYRAEPRDF	TGTGCCAGCAGTTATCGAGCAGAGCCACGGGACTTC
TRBD2	TRBV2	NA	14	TRBJ2-3	CASTRTSGRDTQYF	TGTGCCAGCACAAGGACTAGCGGGAGGGATACGCAGTATTTT
TRBD2	TRBV5-1	NA	17	TRBJ2-3	CASRHGTSGISTDTQYF	TGCGCCAGCAGACATGGGACTAGCGGGATTAGCACAGATACGCAGTATTTT
TRBD1	TRBV6-5	few	15	TRBJ1-5	CASSNDRGHNQPQHF	TGTGCCAGCAGCAACGACAGGGGCCACAATCAGCCCCAGCATTTT
TRBD1	TRBV6-5	NA	16	TRBJ2-4	CASSYSLGQDKNIQYF	TGTGCCAGCAGTTACAGTCTGGGACAGGACAAAAACATTCAGTACTTC